This T cell receptor (beta chain) was obtained from a study of cytomegalovirus exposure and HLA in healthy donors. Study observations and caveats: Reportedly, a later analysis found an Asian-associated ancestry cluster had fewer N-insertions than the approximately 700-donor mean. In vitro, a few CMV-associated chains proved specific for CMV antigens.

With 60 Vbeta and 13 Jbeta primers, the PCR was carried out. Methods used by the authors: In a later analysis, 8.5 million to 14 million of approximately 86 million unique beta chains occurred in at least two donors. Clones were sequenced by immunoSEQ multiplex PCR, and TCRdb holds only the in-frame ones, with some missing. The V and J calls and clone size were taken over from that table, and D and trimming were inferred from the DNA. The sample shows around 120,000 clones, about 60% of them seen only once. Details on this clone: Its antigen is unidentified.

Germline loops: CDR1 SGHRS, CDR2 YFSETQ. The CDR3 has 17 amino acids. Trimming removed 0 bases from V and 4 bases from J; junction bases left unmatched: 7. The source is a man aged 35-49 years in good health and CMV-seropositive. The rearrangement uses TRBV5-1 and TRBJ1-6; 7 bases are a match to TRBD1. Sequenced sample: PBMCs. In DNA, the CDR3 is TGCGCCAGCAGCTTGGAACAGGGGCCTTTATATAATTCACCCCTCCACTTT. Protein sequence: CASSLEQGPLYNSPLHF.